This TCR beta chain stems from a study of T cell repertoires in aging, cancer and after chemotherapy (dated by TCRdb to 2018 to 2020). Study-wide context: Donors spanned six age groups from 30 or younger to 70 or older, with at least three individuals per group. To look at immunoaging and at how T cells reconstitute after chemotherapy, the study profiled TCR beta repertoires in peripheral blood from both healthy donors and cancer patients. Alongside some 96 healthy donors serving as a reference group, the cohort included some 220 cancer patients, of whom 94 had hematological cancers and 120 to 130 had solid cancers. Healthy donor control TCR repertoires were recorded over several months to years and showed clear clonal overlap across re-sampling. The complete dataset included about 9.1 million TCR reads. General findings and caveats noted by the study authors: Declining TCR diversity with age in healthy donors was mainly explained by loss of richness; in cancer patients, loss of evenness also contributed. According to the authors, the repertoire data do not permit conclusions about immunological memory after chemotherapy. Compared with age-matched healthy donors, untreated patients with either hematological or solid cancers had significantly lower TCR diversity in the blood along with higher clonality. Median generation probability increased over the chemotherapy interval in both cancer cohorts, suggesting repertoire reconstitution through rebound thymic output.

Instead of sorted cells or RNA, genomic DNA extracted from peripheral blood served as the source for amplifying TCR beta rearrangements. There are a few counts of this clonotype. The antigen it recognizes is unknown. No quality values exist for individual bases; no much larger clone is one base distant. CDR1 is given as MNHEY and CDR2 as SMNVEV, both from the germline V gene (reference sequence). Counted from cysteine to phenylalanine, this CDR3 has 14 amino acids. This entry keeps only the CDR3 DNA: 42 bases, framed from base 1. A distance of 4 bases separates the germline ends of V and J, which lose 2 bases and 0 bases respectively. Multiplex touch-down PCR with a mixed TRB-A/B primer pool was used to amplify rearranged TRB sequences covering the V, D and J segments. Illumina adapters and sample indices were attached to the amplicons through two consecutive PCR reactions run with Phusion HS II polymerase. Amplicons were gel-purified with the NucleoSpin Gel and PCR Clean-up kit, then checked with Qubit and an Agilent 2100 Bioanalyzer. Libraries were sequenced on an Illumina MiSeq using 600-cycle, single-indexed, paired-end runs. In the authors' own workflow: Processing of the TRB sequences was carried out with MiXCR versions 2.12 and 3.0.5. A clone was defined as each unique CDR3 nucleotide sequence, and only productive sequences supported by at least two reads were kept. Repertoire metrics included Shannon diversity, evenness, clonality (one minus evenness), and alpha-parameterized diversity profiles from alpha 0 to 5. The IGoR algorithm was used to compute generation probabilities of clones in paired pre- and post-chemotherapy samples. TCRdb trimmed the raw reads at Q25, called clones with MiXCR and kept productive beta chains. Every distinct CDR3 protein forms one entry, paired with its most common genes and DNA. The V and J calls reflect TCRdb's pipeline rather than the authors' work. In this sample the table shows 600 to 700 distinct CDR3 sequences, under 25% of which occur a single time. The ten largest clones take up 40% to 60% of the sample.

The chain was built from TRBV27 and TRBJ1-4, with no confidently assigned D gene. The specimen was blood. This clonotype originated in a human donor in good health. The sequence in DNA is TGTGCCAGCAGTTTAGTCTCAACTAATGAAAAACTGTTTTTT. Translated, it gives CASSLVSTNEKLFF.